A single sample is the source of the 8 T cell receptor beta chains below, sequenced in a study of blood T cell repertoires in COVID-19. TCRdb's copy holds only in-frame clones and misses some; the assay was immunoSEQ multiplex PCR. The table lists under 250,000 clones, roughly nine tenths of them singletons, with 5.5% to 6.5% in the top ten. Material: peripheral blood. The receptors here all came from a man aged 55 to 69 who had recovered from COVID-19.

The chain carries TRBV6-5 and TRBJ2-3, with 12 bases identical to TRBD2. CDR3 size: 14 residues. Germline CDR1 MNHEY, CDR2 SVGAGI. The V gene end was trimmed by 8 bases and the J gene end by 6 bases; junction bases not matched to a gene: 6. The CDR3 DNA follows: TGTGCCAGCCTTCTAGCGGGGGGGGGCGATACGCAGTATTTT. Its translation is CASLLAGGGDTQYF.

This chain uses TRBV19 with TRBJ2-7, with 8 bases aligning to TRBD2. J lost 4 bases, V lost 6 bases, and 11 bases had no gene match. The CDR3 extends over 15 amino acids. CDR1 LNHDA and CDR2 SQIVND come from the germline V gene (reference sequence). The CDR3 loop reads CASSHPSGGIYEQYF. In DNA form, the CDR3 reads TGTGCCAGTAGCCACCCCAGCGGGGGTATTTACGAGCAGTACTTC.

This chain connects TRBV19 to TRBJ1-6; unclear D gene. V was trimmed by 3 bases and J by 0 bases, leaving 3 bases between them. Germline V lookup: CDR1 LNHDA, CDR2 SQIVND (reference sequence). The CDR3 is made up of 14 amino acids. The CDR3 loop reads CASSISSYNSPLHF. The DNA for the CDR3 is TGTGCCAGTAGTATCAGCTCCTATAATTCACCCCTCCACTTT.

V usage is TRBV19 and J usage is TRBJ1-5; D is undetermined. This CDR3 region has 12 residues. V was clipped by 3 bases and J by 7 bases, with 7 bases between them. From germline, CDR1 is LNHDA and CDR2 SQIVND (reference sequence). CDR3 bases: TGTGCCAGTAGTATTTTATTCCAGCCCCAGCATTTT. Protein sequence: CASSILFQPQHF. Full variable domain (outside the CDR3, taken from reference TRBV19 and TRBJ1-5): DGGITQSPKYLFRKEGQNVTLSCEQNLNHDAMYWYRQDPGQGLRLIYYSQIVNDFQKGDIAEGYSVSREKKESFPLTVTSAQKNPTAFYLCASSILFQPQHFGDGTRLSIL.

V usage is TRBV7-9 and J usage is TRBJ1-5; 10 nucleotides agree with TRBD1. Germline CDR1 reads SEHNR; CDR2 reads FQNEAQ (reference sequence). This CDR3 is 15 amino acids long. J was trimmed by 7 bases and V by 1 base; bases with no gene match: 4. The CDR3 here is CASSLGEGQGQPQHF. The CDR3 bases are TGTGCCAGCAGCTTAGGAGAGGGACAGGGGCAGCCCCAGCATTTT.

The count of this clone is one. V and J are TRBV3-1 (or the pseudogene TRBV3-2) and TRBJ2-7; D not resolved. Germline values: CDR1 LGHDT, CDR2 YNNKEL (reference sequence). This CDR3 contains 14 residues. V lost 1 base to trimming and J lost 2 bases, with 9 bases between them. Written as DNA, the CDR3 is TGTGCCAGCAGCCAAGGGGCTGGGCCCTACGAGCAGTACTTC. Amino acid sequence: CASSQGAGPYEQYF.

The genes are TRBV11-3 and TRBJ2-1; TRBD2 aligns across 9 bases. Trimming at V came to 6 bases and at J to 5 bases, leaving 8 bases not matched to a gene. This CDR3 contains 15 residues. CDR1 and CDR2 (germline): SGHNT, YENEEA. The CDR3 reads CASSGGLAGNNEQFF. The CDR3 DNA sequence: TGTGCCAGCAGTGGGGGGCTAGCGGGGAACAATGAGCAGTTCTTC. Looking up the rest from reference TRBV11-3 and TRBJ2-1 gives the full variable domain: EAGVVQSPRYKIIEKKQPVAFWCNPISGHNTLYWYLQNLGQGPELLIRYENEEAVDDSQLPKDRFSAERLKGVDSTLKIQPAELGDSAVYLCASSGGLAGNNEQFFGPGTRLTVL.

This chain joins TRBV5-1 and TRBJ2-2; D might be TRBD1 (6 bases). V lost 1 base, J lost 6 bases, and 10 bases lay in between. Germline CDR1 reads SGHRS; CDR2 reads YFSETQ. The CDR3 contains 14 residues. The DNA of the CDR3 is TGCGCCAGCAGCTTGCAGGGGAATCCCGGGGAGCTGTTTTTT. This encodes CASSLQGNPGELFF.